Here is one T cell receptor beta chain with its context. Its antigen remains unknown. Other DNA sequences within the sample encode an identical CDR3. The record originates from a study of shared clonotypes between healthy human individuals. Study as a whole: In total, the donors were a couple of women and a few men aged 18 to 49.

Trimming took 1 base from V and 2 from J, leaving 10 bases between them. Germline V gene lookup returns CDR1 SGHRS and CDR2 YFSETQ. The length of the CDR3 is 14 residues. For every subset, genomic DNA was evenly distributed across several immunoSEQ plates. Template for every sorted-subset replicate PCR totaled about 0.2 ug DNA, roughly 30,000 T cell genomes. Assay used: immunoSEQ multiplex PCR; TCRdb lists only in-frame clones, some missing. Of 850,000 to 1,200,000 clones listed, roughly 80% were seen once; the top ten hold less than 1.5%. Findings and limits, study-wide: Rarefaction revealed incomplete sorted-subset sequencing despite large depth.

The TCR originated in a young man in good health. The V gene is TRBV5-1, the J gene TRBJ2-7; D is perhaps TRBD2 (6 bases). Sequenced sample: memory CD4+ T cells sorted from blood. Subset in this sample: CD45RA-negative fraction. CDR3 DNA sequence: TGCGCCAGCAGCTTGCTCGGGGGAACCTACGAGCAGTACTTC. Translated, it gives CASSLLGGTYEQYF.